A selection of T cell receptor beta chains follows, all from one sample in a study of memory CD4+ T cells and cytomegalovirus serostatus. The assay was immunoSEQ multiplex PCR, and TCRdb's table has in-frame clones only and misses some. The sample carries roughly 28,000 clones, under 85% recorded once. Sequenced material: memory CD4+ T cells from blood. The source is an adult in good health and CMV-seronegative. Both conserved end residues are part of each CDR3. A D gene is named only where the DNA matches it firmly. Expanded clones are given a class, and other clones once, few, many or no size at all.

len	d_gene	v_gene	j_gene	abundance	CDR3aa	CDR3nt
15	.	TRBV7-8	TRBJ1-4	.	CASSLVAGINEKLFF	TGTGCCAGCAGCTTAGTCGCAGGGATTAATGAAAAACTGTTTTTT
16	TRBD2	TRBV4-1	TRBJ2-2	.	CASSQRAGANTGELFF	TGCGCCAGCAGCCAAAGAGCGGGGGCGAACACCGGGGAGCTGTTTTTT
15	.	TRBV15	TRBJ1-3	.	CATSRAAGSGNTIYF	TGTGCCACCAGCAGAGCCGCCGGCTCTGGAAACACCATATATTTT
14	.	TRBV2	TRBJ1-2	few	CASSVSEGFYGYTF	TGTGCCAGCAGTGTCTCTGAGGGGTTCTATGGCTACACCTTC
15	TRBD1	TRBV5-1	TRBJ1-2	.	CASSISGTGVYGYTF	TGCGCCAGCAGCATCTCCGGGACAGGGGTCTATGGCTACACCTTC
15	.	TRBV7-2	TRBJ1-4	.	CASSPGPNPNEKLFF	TGTGCCAGCAGCCCCGGACCAAATCCAAATGAAAAACTGTTTTTT
17	TRBD2	TRBV10-3	TRBJ2-7	.	CAISGVGTSGTSYEQYF	TGTGCCATCAGCGGTGTAGGGACTAGCGGGACTTCCTACGAGCAGTACTTC
14	TRBD1	TRBV2	TRBJ1-2	few	CASSADREVHGYTF	TGTGCCAGCAGCGCGGACAGGGAAGTGCATGGCTACACCTTC
13	.	TRBV6-4	TRBJ1-2	.	CASSDLGGYGYTF	TGTGCCAGCAGTGACCTTGGTGGCTATGGCTACACCTTC
12	.	TRBV2	TRBJ1-2	few	CASNYRDYGYTF	TGTGCCAGCAATTACAGGGACTATGGCTACACCTTC
12	.	TRBV11-2	TRBJ1-1	.	CASSLRQDEAFF	TGTGCCAGCAGCTTGAGGCAAGATGAAGCTTTCTTT
13	.	TRBV30	TRBJ1-5	.	CAWSVQGNQPQHF	TGTGCCTGGAGTGTACAGGGCAATCAGCCCCAGCATTTT
14	.	TRBV5-6	TRBJ1-4	.	CASSARGLSEKLFF	TGTGCCAGCAGCGCCAGGGGACTCTCCGAAAAACTGTTTTTT
15	TRBD2	TRBV11-2	TRBJ2-2	.	CASSLVSGGTGELFF	TGTGCCAGCAGCTTAGTTAGCGGGGGCACCGGGGAGCTGTTTTTT
15	TRBD1	TRBV30	TRBJ2-7	.	CAWSEWDRGSYEQYF	TGTGCCTGGAGTGAATGGGACAGGGGATCCTACGAGCAGTACTTC
13	TRBD1	TRBV29-1	TRBJ1-2	once	CSGSRGQGDGYTF	TGCAGCGGTTCGAGGGGACAGGGTGATGGCTACACCTTC
16	.	TRBV5-4	TRBJ1-2	.	CASSLEGSAYNYGYTF	TGTGCCAGCAGCTTGGAGGGCTCGGCTTATAACTATGGCTACACCTTC
16	TRBD2	TRBV7-2	TRBJ2-3	.	CASSPQTSGSPDTQYF	TGTGCCAGCAGCCCACAGACTAGCGGATCCCCAGATACGCAGTATTTT
15	.	TRBV5-5	TRBJ1-5	once	CASSLLGDSNQPQHF	TGTGCCAGCAGCTTGTTGGGGGACAGCAATCAGCCCCAGCATTTT
15	.	TRBV11-2	TRBJ2-6	.	CASSLDREGANVLTF	TGTGCCAGCAGCTTAGACCGGGAAGGGGCCAACGTCCTGACTTTC
16	TRBD1	TRBV7-6	TRBJ1-3	once	CASSLNAGGSGNTIYF	TGTGCCAGCAGCCTCAATGCAGGGGGCTCTGGAAACACCATATATTTT
14	TRBD1	TRBV29-1	TRBJ2-1	.	CSVEKGAKPDEQFF	TGCAGCGTTGAAAAGGGGGCGAAGCCGGATGAGCAGTTCTTC
15	.	TRBV11-3	TRBJ2-3	.	CASSLAGASTDTQYF	TGTGCCAGCAGCTTAGCGGGGGCCAGCACAGATACGCAGTATTTT
15	TRBD1	TRBV18	TRBJ2-7	.	CASSPNPTGEYEQYF	TGTGCCAGCTCACCAAATCCGACAGGGGAATACGAGCAGTACTTC
13	.	TRBV6-1	TRBJ1-1	.	CASGSSFRAEAFF	TGTGCCAGCGGGTCCTCTTTTCGAGCTGAAGCTTTCTTT
16	.	TRBV6-1	TRBJ1-5	.	CASSEARGLSNQPQHF	TGTGCCAGCAGTGAAGCGCGGGGGCTAAGCAATCAGCCCCAGCATTTT
15	TRBD1	TRBV29-1	TRBJ1-2	.	CSVKVWTGGLYGYTF	TGCAGCGTTAAGGTCTGGACAGGGGGGTTGTATGGCTACACCTTC
15	.	TRBV4-3	TRBJ1-3	.	CASSQERTAGNTIYF	TGCGCCAGCAGCCAAGAAAGAACAGCTGGAAACACCATATATTTT
14	.	TRBV5-1	TRBJ2-3	.	CASRRWGGTDTQYF	TGCGCCAGCAGGCGCTGGGGGGGCACAGATACGCAGTATTTT
16	.	TRBV4-2	TRBJ2-3	.	CASSQGYGGNTDTQYF	TGTGCCAGCAGCCAAGGGTACGGGGGTAACACAGATACGCAGTATTTT
15	TRBD2	TRBV6-5	TRBJ2-7	few	CASSATTSGPYEQYF	TGTGCCAGCAGTGCCACCACTAGCGGTCCCTACGAGCAGTACTTC
16	TRBD2	TRBV11-3	TRBJ2-1	.	CASSYGLAGLYNEQFF	TGTGCCAGCAGCTACGGACTAGCGGGGCTTTACAATGAGCAGTTCTTC
15	.	TRBV4-1	TRBJ2-2	.	CASSPGHANTGELFF	TGCGCCAGCAGCCCCGGACACGCGAACACCGGGGAGCTGTTTTTT
11	.	TRBV30	TRBJ1-2	few	CAWTQVQGKSF	TGTGCCTGGACCCAGGTACAGGGTAAATCCTTC
12	.	TRBV6-1	TRBJ1-5	.	CASSLQNQPQHF	TGTGCCAGCAGCCTCCAGAATCAGCCCCAGCATTTT
16	TRBD1	TRBV28	TRBJ1-6	once	CASSPTGGVNNSPLHF	TGTGCCAGCAGTCCGACAGGGGGCGTGAATAATTCACCCCTCCACTTT
13	.	TRBV30	TRBJ1-2	.	CAWSPGDGYGYTF	TGTGCCTGGAGTCCAGGGGATGGCTATGGCTACACCTTC
14	.	TRBV2	TRBJ1-1	few	CASTPGTGRPEAFF	TGTGCCAGCACCCCCGGGACGGGAAGACCTGAAGCTTTCTTT
16	TRBD2	TRBV5-8	TRBJ2-2	.	CASSPGTSGITGELFF	TGTGCCAGCAGCCCGGGGACTAGCGGGATCACCGGGGAGCTGTTTTTT
15	.	TRBV11-2	TRBJ2-1	.	CVSSLDHRGGNEQFF	TGTGTCAGCAGCTTAGATCACAGAGGAGGCAATGAGCAGTTCTTC
15	TRBD1	TRBV7-6	TRBJ2-2	.	CASSSRDRVPGELFF	TGTGCCAGCAGCTCCCGGGACAGGGTTCCCGGGGAGCTGTTTTTT
13	.	TRBV25-1	TRBJ1-5	.	CASGGASNQPQHF	TGTGCCAGCGGCGGTGCTAGCAATCAGCCCCAGCATTTT
12	.	TRBV2	TRBJ2-3	.	CASSPDTDTQYF	TGTGCCAGCAGCCCTGACACAGATACGCAGTATTTT
15	.	TRBV6-5	TRBJ1-3	.	CASSYAATDLDTIYF	TGTGCCAGCAGTTACGCCGCAACAGATCTGGACACCATATATTTT
15	.	TRBV7-9	TRBJ1-1	.	CASSFGGRRNTEAFF	TGTGCCAGCAGCTTTGGGGGGCGCAGGAACACTGAAGCTTTCTTT
13	TRBD1	TRBV7-2	TRBJ2-1	.	CASSLVQRTGQFF	TGTGCCAGCAGCTTAGTACAGCGGACAGGCCAGTTCTTC